This T cell receptor beta chain comes out of a study of blood T cell repertoires in COVID-19. The CDR3 is 14 residues long. Germline CDR1 reads SGDLS; CDR2 reads YYNGEE. Trimming at V came to 4 bases and at J to 5 bases, leaving 5 bases not matched to a gene. Produced via immunoSEQ multiplex PCR; TCRdb's table is partial and in-frame only. The data show approximately 94,000 clones, with around four fifths seen just once and approximately 30% held by the top ten. The genes are TRBV9 and TRBJ2-1; 8 bases fit TRBD1. The receptor was derived from a man between 65 and 85 years old with active or convalescent COVID-19. Sequenced material: peripheral blood. The CDR3 nucleotides are TGTGCCAGCAGCCCCTCGGACAGGGACAATGAGCAGTTCTTC. Residues: CASSPSDRDNEQFF. Together with reference TRBV9 and TRBJ2-1, the CDR3 gives the full variable domain: DSGVTQTPKHLITATGQRVTLRCSPRSGDLSVYWYQQSLDQGLQFLIQYYNGEERAKGNILERFSAQQFPDLHSELNLSSLELGDSALYFCASSPSDRDNEQFFGPGTRLTVL.